Below, one TCR beta chain is given with its context. Treatment in this sample: PENTA 11 planned treatment interruption arm or continuous ART arm. This record comes from a study of HIV-infected children after antiretroviral therapy interruption. RNA-based 3' RACE libraries used unique molecular identifiers. TCRdb processed the 3' RACE reads anew with MiXCR; each CDR3 protein has one entry. Counted here are about 7,000 distinct CDR3 sequences, 15% to 20% occurring once; the ten biggest clones make up roughly 15%. V gave up 6 bases and J gave up 2 bases, with 14 bases separating them. The CDR3 has 13 amino acids. Germline V CDR1 and CDR2: DFQATT, SNEGSKA (reference sequence).

Sequenced material: CD45RO+ CD8+ T cells from PBMCs, pooled from several time points, taken from a donor given antiretroviral therapy, either interrupted or continuous. Subset meaning: memory CD8+ CD45RO+ CD45RA- T cells. The TCR sequence derives from a pool of human donors with HIV. This chain uses TRBV20-1 with TRBJ2-7; D gene unclear. CDR3 loop: CSAEPTETYEQYF. CDR3 nucleotides: TGCAGTGCGGAACCGACTGAGACCTACGAGCAGTACTTC.